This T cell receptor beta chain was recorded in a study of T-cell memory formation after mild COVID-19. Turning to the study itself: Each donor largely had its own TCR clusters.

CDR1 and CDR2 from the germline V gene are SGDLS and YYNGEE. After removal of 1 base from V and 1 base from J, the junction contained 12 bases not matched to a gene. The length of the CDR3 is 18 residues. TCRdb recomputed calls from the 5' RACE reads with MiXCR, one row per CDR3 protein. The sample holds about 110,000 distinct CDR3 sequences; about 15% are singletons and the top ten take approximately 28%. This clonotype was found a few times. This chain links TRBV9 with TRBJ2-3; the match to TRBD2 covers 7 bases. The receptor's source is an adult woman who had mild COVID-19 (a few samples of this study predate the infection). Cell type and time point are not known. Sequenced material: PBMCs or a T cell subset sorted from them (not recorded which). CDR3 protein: CASSVFDRGGPGTDTQYF. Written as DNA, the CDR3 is TGTGCCAGCAGCGTATTTGATCGCGGGGGACCTGGCACAGATACGCAGTATTTT.